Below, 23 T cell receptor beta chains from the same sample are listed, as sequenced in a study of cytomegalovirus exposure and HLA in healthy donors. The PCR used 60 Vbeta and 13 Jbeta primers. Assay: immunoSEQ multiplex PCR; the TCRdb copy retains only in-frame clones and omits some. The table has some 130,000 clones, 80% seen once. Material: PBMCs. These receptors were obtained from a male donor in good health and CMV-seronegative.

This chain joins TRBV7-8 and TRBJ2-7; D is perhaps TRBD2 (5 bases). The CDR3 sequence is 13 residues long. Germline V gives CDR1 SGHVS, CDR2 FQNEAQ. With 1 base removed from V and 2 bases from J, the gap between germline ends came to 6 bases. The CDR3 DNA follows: TGTGCCAGCAGCTTAGTACTAGCCTACGAGCAGTACTTC. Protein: CASSLVLAYEQYF.

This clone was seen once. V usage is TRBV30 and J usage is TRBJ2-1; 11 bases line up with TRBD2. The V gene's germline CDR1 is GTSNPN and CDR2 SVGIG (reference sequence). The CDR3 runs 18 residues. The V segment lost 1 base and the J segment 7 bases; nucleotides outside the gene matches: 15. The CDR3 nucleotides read TGTGCCTGGAGTGGCCTTGTGATTGATAGCGGGGGGGAAAATGAGCAGTTCTTC. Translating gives CAWSGLVIDSGGENEQFF.

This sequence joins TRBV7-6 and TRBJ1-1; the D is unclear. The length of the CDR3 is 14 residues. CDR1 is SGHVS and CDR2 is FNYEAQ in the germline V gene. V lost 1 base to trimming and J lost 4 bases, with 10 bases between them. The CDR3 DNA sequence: TGTGCCAGCAGCTTAGAAGCCCCAGGCACTGAAGCTTTCTTT. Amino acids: CASSLEAPGTEAFF. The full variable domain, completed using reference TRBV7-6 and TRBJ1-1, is GAGVSQSPRYKVTKRGQDVALRCDPISGHVSLYWYRQALGQGPEFLTYFNYEAQQDKSGLPNDRFSAERPEGSISTLTIQRTEQRDSAMYRCASSLEAPGTEAFFGQGTRLTVV.

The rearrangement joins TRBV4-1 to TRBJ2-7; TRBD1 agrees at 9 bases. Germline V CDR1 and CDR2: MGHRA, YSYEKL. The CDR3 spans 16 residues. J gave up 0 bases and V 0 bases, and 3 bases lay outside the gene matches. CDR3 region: CASSQEGTGSSYEQYF. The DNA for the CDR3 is TGCGCCAGCAGCCAAGAAGGGACAGGGAGCTCCTACGAGCAGTACTTC.

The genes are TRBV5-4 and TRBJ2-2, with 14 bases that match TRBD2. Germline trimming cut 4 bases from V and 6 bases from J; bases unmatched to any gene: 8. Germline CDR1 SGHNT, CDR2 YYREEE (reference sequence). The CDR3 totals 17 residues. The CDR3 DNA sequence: TGTGCCAGCAGCATGGGACTAGCGGGAGTAGGGGCCGGGGAGCTGTTTTTT. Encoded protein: CASSMGLAGVGAGELFF.

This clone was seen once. The CDR3 region is CASSGGRTSGGADTQYF. The CDR3 coding sequence is TGCGCCAGCAGCGGCGGCAGGACTAGCGGGGGCGCAGATACGCAGTATTTT. The genes are TRBV5-1 and TRBJ2-3; 13 nucleotides align to TRBD2. The CDR3 length is 17 residues. Germline CDR1 and CDR2: SGHRS and YFSETQ. With 4 bases clipped from V and 4 bases from J, the junction kept 9 bases outside the gene matches.

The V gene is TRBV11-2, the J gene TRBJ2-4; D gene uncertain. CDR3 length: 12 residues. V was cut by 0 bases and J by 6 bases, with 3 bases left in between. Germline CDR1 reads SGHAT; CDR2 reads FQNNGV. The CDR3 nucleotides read TGTGCCAGCAGCTTAGACGGAAACATTCAGTACTTC. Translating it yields CASSLDGNIQYF.

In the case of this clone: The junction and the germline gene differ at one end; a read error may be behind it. The chain's CDR3 is CSSSRREVTYEQYF. In nucleotides, the CDR3 is TGTTCCAGCAGTCGACGCGAGGTCACCTACGAGCAGTACTTC. The V call is TRBV7-9, the J call TRBJ2-7; D call uncertain. The CDR3 runs 14 residues. CDR1 and CDR2 from the germline V gene are SEHNR and FQNEAQ (reference sequence).

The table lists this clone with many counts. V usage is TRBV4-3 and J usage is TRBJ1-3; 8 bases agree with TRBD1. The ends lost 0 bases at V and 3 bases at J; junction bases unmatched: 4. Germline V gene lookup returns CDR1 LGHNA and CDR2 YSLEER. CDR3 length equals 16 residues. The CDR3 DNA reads TGCGCCAGCAGCCAAGAGCAGGGGGCCCATGGAAACACCATATATTTT. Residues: CASSQEQGAHGNTIYF.

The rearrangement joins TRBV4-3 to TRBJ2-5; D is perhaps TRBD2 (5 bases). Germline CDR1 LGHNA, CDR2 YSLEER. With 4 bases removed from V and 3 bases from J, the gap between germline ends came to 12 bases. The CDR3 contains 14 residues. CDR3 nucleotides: TGCGCCAGCAGCCCAACCCTACTAGAAGAGACCCAGTACTTC. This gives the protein CASSPTLLEETQYF.

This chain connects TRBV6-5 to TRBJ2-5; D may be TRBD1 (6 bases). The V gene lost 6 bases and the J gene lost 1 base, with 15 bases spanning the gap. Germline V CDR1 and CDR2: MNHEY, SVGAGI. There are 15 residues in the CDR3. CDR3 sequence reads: CASRPFRGPQETQYF. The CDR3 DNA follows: TGTGCCAGCAGACCATTCAGGGGACCCCAAGAGACCCAGTACTTC.

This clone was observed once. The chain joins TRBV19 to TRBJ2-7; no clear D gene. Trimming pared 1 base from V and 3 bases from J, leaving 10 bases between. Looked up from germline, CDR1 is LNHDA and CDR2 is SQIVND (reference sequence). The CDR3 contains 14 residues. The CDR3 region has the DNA TGTGCCAGTAGTATAGGACACCCCATCTACGAGCAGTACTTC. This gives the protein CASSIGHPIYEQYF.

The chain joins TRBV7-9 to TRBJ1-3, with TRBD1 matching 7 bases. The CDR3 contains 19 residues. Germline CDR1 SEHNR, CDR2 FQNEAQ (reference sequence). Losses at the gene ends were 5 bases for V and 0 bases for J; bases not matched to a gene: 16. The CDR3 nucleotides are TGTGCCAGCAGCACTAATAAACCTGAACAGGGGTTCTCTGGAAACACCATATATTTT. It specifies CASSTNKPEQGFSGNTIYF.

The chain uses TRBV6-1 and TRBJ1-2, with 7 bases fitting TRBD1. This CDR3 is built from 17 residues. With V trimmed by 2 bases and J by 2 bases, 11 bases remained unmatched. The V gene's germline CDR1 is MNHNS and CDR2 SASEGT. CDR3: CASSEFPLGGENYGYTF. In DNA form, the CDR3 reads TGTGCCAGCAGTGAATTCCCCCTAGGGGGCGAAAACTATGGCTACACCTTC.

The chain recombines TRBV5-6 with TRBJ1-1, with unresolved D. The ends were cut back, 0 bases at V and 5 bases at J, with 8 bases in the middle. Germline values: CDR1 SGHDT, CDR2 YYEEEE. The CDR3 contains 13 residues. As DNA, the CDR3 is TGTGCCAGCAGCTTGGTGAGGAGGACTGAAGCTTTCTTT. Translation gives CASSLVRRTEAFF.

The CDR3 nucleotides read TGTGCCAGCAGCCTCACAGCCGGGACAAACTATGGCTACACCTTC. Amino acid sequence: CASSLTAGTNYGYTF. The V and J genes are TRBV11-1 and TRBJ1-2, with D possibly TRBD1 on 6 matching bases. CDR3 length: 15 amino acids. Germline CDR1 and CDR2: SGHAT and FQDESV (reference sequence). V lost 5 bases and J 2 bases, leaving 15 bases between the germline ends.

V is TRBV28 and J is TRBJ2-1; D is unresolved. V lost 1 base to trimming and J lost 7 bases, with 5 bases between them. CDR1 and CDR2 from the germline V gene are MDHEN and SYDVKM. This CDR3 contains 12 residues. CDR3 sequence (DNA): TGTGCCAGCAGTTTATTAGAGAATGAGCAGTTCTTC. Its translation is CASSLLENEQFF.

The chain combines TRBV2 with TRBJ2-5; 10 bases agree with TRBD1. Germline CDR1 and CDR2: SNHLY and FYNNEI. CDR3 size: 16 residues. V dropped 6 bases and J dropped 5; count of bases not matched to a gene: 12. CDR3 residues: CASRGLRDRGRETQYF. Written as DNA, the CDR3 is TGTGCCAGCAGAGGATTACGGGACAGGGGAAGGGAGACCCAGTACTTC.

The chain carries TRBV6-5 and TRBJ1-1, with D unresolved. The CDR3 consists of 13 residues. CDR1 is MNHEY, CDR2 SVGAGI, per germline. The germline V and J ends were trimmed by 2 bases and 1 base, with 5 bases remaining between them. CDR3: CASSYQQNTEAFF. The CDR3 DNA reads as TGTGCCAGCAGTTACCAACAGAACACTGAAGCTTTCTTT.

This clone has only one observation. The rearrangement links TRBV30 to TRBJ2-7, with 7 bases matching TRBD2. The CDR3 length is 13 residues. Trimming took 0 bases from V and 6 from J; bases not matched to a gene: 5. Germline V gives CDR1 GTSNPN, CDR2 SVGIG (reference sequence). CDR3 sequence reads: CAWSVAGAREQYF. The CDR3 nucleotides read TGTGCCTGGAGTGTGGCGGGAGCCCGCGAGCAGTACTTC.

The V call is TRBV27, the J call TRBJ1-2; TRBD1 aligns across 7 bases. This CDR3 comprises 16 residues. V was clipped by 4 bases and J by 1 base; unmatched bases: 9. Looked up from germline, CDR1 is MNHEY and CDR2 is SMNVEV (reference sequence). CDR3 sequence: CASSSLDRVRNYGYTF. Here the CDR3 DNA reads TGTGCCAGCAGTTCACTCGACAGGGTCCGTAACTATGGCTACACCTTC.

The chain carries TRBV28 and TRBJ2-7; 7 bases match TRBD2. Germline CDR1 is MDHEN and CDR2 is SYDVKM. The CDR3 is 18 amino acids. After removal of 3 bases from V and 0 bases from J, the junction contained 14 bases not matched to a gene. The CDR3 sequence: CASSLQGLTQRSSYEQYF. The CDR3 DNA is TGTGCCAGCAGTTTGCAGGGACTAACCCAACGAAGCTCCTACGAGCAGTACTTC.

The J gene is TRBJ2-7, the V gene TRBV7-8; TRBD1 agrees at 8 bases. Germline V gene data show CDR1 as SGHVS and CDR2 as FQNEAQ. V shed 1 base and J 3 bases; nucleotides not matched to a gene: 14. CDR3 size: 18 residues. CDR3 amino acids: CASSLEATLGQGLYEQYF. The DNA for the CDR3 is TGTGCCAGCAGCTTAGAGGCAACATTAGGACAGGGTCTCTACGAGCAGTACTTC.